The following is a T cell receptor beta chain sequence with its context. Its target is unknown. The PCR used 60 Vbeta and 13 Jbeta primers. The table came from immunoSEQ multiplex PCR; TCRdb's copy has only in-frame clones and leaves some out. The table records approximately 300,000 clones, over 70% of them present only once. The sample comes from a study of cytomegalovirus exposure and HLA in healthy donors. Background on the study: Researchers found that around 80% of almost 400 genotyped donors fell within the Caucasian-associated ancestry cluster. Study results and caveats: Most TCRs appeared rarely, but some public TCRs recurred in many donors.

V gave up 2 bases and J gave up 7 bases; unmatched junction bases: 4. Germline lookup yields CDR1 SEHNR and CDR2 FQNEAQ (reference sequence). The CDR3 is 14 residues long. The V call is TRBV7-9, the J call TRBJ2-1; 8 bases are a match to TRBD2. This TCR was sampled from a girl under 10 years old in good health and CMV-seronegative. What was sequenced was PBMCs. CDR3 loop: CASSLIAGSNEQFF. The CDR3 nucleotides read TGTGCCAGCAGCTTAATAGCGGGAAGTAATGAGCAGTTCTTC.